This T cell receptor (beta chain) originates from a study of cytomegalovirus exposure and HLA in healthy donors. PCR involved 60 Vbeta and 13 Jbeta primers. TCRdb's table, derived via immunoSEQ multiplex PCR, lists solely in-frame clones and lacks some. The sample lists about 150,000 clones, more than 75% occurring once. The germline V gene has CDR1 SGHNT and CDR2 YENEEA. Trimming shortened V by 1 base and J by 4 bases, and 8 bases separated the two germline ends. This CDR3 has 14 amino acids. The sequenced material came from PBMCs. J is TRBJ2-1 and V is TRBV11-3, with D perhaps matching TRBD2 (5 bases). The receptor was isolated from a man aged 25-45 years in good health and CMV-seropositive. The CDR3 loop reads CASSLASGYNEQFF. The CDR3 nucleotides read TGTGCCAGCAGCTTAGCGTCGGGGTACAATGAGCAGTTCTTC.